This T cell receptor beta chain was recorded in a study of cytomegalovirus exposure and HLA in healthy donors. The CDR3 is made up of 14 amino acids. Germline V gene lookup returns CDR1 SGHNT and CDR2 YYREEE (reference sequence). V lost 2 bases and J 2 bases, leaving 11 bases between the germline ends. The primer mix had 60 Vbeta and 13 Jbeta primers. Here immunoSEQ multiplex PCR was the method, and the copy in TCRdb shows in-frame clones only, minus some. The table has about 130,000 clones, about 80% seen once; the top ten hold 1.8%. The receptor comes from a woman between 50 and 59 years old in good health and CMV-seronegative. The specimen was PBMCs. The V and J genes are TRBV5-4 and TRBJ2-7; maybe TRBD1 (5 bases). Here the CDR3 DNA reads TGTGCCAGCAGCTTACTGACAGCCCCCTACGAGCAGTACTTC. Amino acids: CASSLLTAPYEQYF.